Presented here are 18 T cell receptor beta chains from one specimen sequenced in a study of cytomegalovirus exposure and HLA in healthy donors. The study ran its PCR with 60 Vbeta and 13 Jbeta primers. Sequenced by immunoSEQ multiplex PCR; TCRdb stores in-frame clones only, minus some. The table shows under 95,000 clones, with about 78% occurring only once. Sequencing was done on a sample of PBMCs. These receptors were collected from a male donor in good health and CMV-seronegative.

This chain uses TRBV6-1 with TRBJ1-2; 9 bases line up with TRBD1. V lost 5 bases to trimming and J lost 8 bases; unmatched junction nucleotides: 9. Germline-derived CDR1 and CDR2 are MNHNS and SASEGT. CDR3 length: 14 residues. This chain's CDR3 is CASSLDRGRFGYTF. The CDR3 DNA follows: TGTGCCAGCAGTTTGGACAGGGGCAGATTCGGCTACACCTTC.

The CDR3 coding sequence is TGTGCCTGGAGTGTGTCAGGGAACGAGCAGTACTTC. This encodes CAWSVSGNEQYF. V is TRBV30 and J is TRBJ2-7, with D maybe TRBD1 (5 bases). V was clipped by 0 bases and J by 5 bases, with 8 bases between them. CDR3 length: 12 residues. CDR1 and CDR2 from the germline V gene are GTSNPN and SVGIG (reference sequence).

The chain has TRBV6-6 and TRBJ1-5, with D tentatively TRBD1 (6 bases). Per germline, CDR1 MNHNY and CDR2 SVGAGI (reference sequence). V shed 3 bases and J shed 3 bases, with 9 bases lying between them. The CDR3 runs 14 residues. The CDR3 is CASSYWDTNQPQHF. The CDR3 coding sequence is TGTGCCAGCAGTTATTGGGACACCAATCAGCCCCAGCATTTT.

The CDR3 DNA reads TGTGCCATCAGGGGACAGGAGAATTACTATGGCTACACCTTC. It is translated as CAIRGQENYYGYTF. V usage is TRBV10-3 and J usage is TRBJ1-2, with TRBD1 matching 8 bases. The trim removed 6 bases at V and 3 bases at J, leaving 6 bases unmatched. CDR3 length: 14 residues. CDR1 is ENHRY, CDR2 SYGVKD, per germline.

This clone was recorded only once. A read error may account for a junction end that differs from germline. V and J are TRBV6-5 and TRBJ2-6; D is perhaps TRBD1 (5 bases). The CDR3 covers 16 residues. CDR1 MNHEY and CDR2 SVGAGI come from the germline V gene. The chain's CDR3 is CASSYGTAGGANVLPF. The DNA of the CDR3 is TGTGCCAGCAGTTACGGAACGGCCGGTGGGGCCAACGTCCTGCCTTTC.

V and J are TRBV9 and TRBJ2-2; D is unclear. Trimming took 0 bases from V and 6 from J, leaving 15 bases between them. The CDR3 has 16 residues. Germline V gives CDR1 SGDLS, CDR2 YYNGEE. The chain's CDR3 is CASSVEARGKSGELFF. The CDR3 DNA reads TGTGCCAGCAGCGTAGAGGCTAGAGGAAAATCCGGGGAGCTGTTTTTT.

This rearrangement joins TRBV5-1 to TRBJ2-5; TRBD2 matches at 10 bases. V shed 3 bases, J shed 4 bases, and the junction held 12 bases outside the gene matches. CDR3 length: 17 amino acids. CDR1 SGHRS and CDR2 YFSETQ come from the germline V gene. This chain's CDR3 is CASSSGGSGGIRETQYF. DNA for the CDR3: TGCGCCAGCAGCTCAGGCGGTAGCGGGGGGATTCGAGAGACCCAGTACTTC.

The CDR3 is CASRIAGGKNEQFF. CDR3 bases: TGTGCCAGCAGAATAGCGGGGGGGAAAAATGAGCAGTTCTTC. J is TRBJ2-1 and V is TRBV6-5, with TRBD2 matching over 11 bases. The CDR3 has 14 residues. V lost 6 bases, J lost 7 bases, and 5 bases stayed unmatched. The germline gives CDR1 MNHEY, CDR2 SVGAGI.

CDR3 in DNA: TGTGCCAGTAGTATGGAAGCGACAGGTTTAGCCAAAAACATTCAGTACTTC. It codes for CASSMEATGLAKNIQYF. The chain carries TRBV19 and TRBJ2-4; tentative D call: TRBD1 (6 bases). V was trimmed by 3 bases and J by 0 bases, leaving 15 bases between them. The germline CDR1 and CDR2 sequences are LNHDA and SQIVND (reference sequence). This CDR3 comprises 17 residues.

The rearrangement links TRBV2 to TRBJ2-5, with TRBD2 identical over 11 bases. Germline CDR1 reads SNHLY; CDR2 reads FYNNEI. V lost 2 bases and J lost 11; bases outside the gene matches: 10. This CDR3 contains 15 residues. CDR3 sequence: CASSEIVLAGVEQYF. The CDR3 nucleotides read TGTGCCAGCAGTGAAATTGTACTAGCGGGAGTTGAGCAGTACTTC.

This clone turned up a few times. The chain links TRBV6-1 to TRBJ1-2; D is undetermined. Trimming cost V 6 bases and J 3 bases, with 14 bases left between them. Germline CDR1 and CDR2: MNHNS and SASEGT. The CDR3 loop spans 14 amino acids. This chain's CDR3 is CASREVGSYYGYTF. In DNA, the CDR3 is TGTGCCAGCAGGGAGGTGGGCTCCTACTATGGCTACACCTTC.

The chain couples TRBV19 to TRBJ1-1; 7 bases fit TRBD1. V gave up 5 bases and J gave up 3 bases; unmatched junction bases: 3. Germline values: CDR1 LNHDA, CDR2 SQIVND (reference sequence). The CDR3 contains 13 residues. The CDR3 sequence: CASSDTGDTEAFF. In DNA form, the CDR3 reads TGTGCCAGTAGTGATACAGGGGACACTGAAGCTTTCTTT.

J is TRBJ1-3 and V is TRBV7-9; 9 bases are shared with TRBD1. Germline values: CDR1 SEHNR, CDR2 FQNEAQ (reference sequence). V lost 5 bases, J lost 3 bases, and 11 bases stayed unmatched. The CDR3 runs to 17 residues. CDR3 residues: CASSRRRTGVDGNTIYF. The CDR3 nucleotides read TGTGCCAGCAGCCGCAGACGGACAGGGGTGGATGGAAACACCATATATTTT.

This clone was seen only a few times. CDR3 bases: TGCGCCAGCAGCTTGTCCTTAGGGGCTAGCGGGACACCTACGTCCTACGAGCAGTACTTC. Translation: CASSLSLGASGTPTSYEQYF. The chain employs TRBV5-1 and TRBJ2-7, with TRBD2 matching 9 bases. Germline-derived CDR1 and CDR2 are SGHRS and YFSETQ. The CDR3 has 20 residues. Trimming removed 1 base from V and 1 base from J; junction bases left unmatched: 18.

The chain employs TRBV9 and TRBJ2-3; TRBD2 might be the D (5 bases). CDR1 and CDR2 from the germline V gene are SGDLS and YYNGEE. Trimming took 1 base from V and 2 from J, leaving 20 bases between them. CDR3 size: 18 residues. CDR3 DNA sequence: TGTGCCAGCAGCGTAAACGAGGAGGCTGGATCCCACACAGATACGCAGTATTTT. Its translation: CASSVNEEAGSHTDTQYF.

V and J are TRBV9 and TRBJ2-3; perhaps TRBD1 as D (5 bases). V was pared by 0 bases and J by 3 bases, with 11 bases between. Germline V gives CDR1 SGDLS, CDR2 YYNGEE. The length of the CDR3 is 15 residues. CDR3 DNA sequence: TGTGCCAGCAGCGTAGATCAGGGTAGAACAGATACGCAGTATTTT. This sequence encodes CASSVDQGRTDTQYF.

With respect to this clone: The junction does not match germline at one end; this may be a read error. The chain uses TRBV6-1 and TRBJ1-6, with D possibly being TRBD1 (6 bases). Germline assignment: CDR1 MNHNS and CDR2 SASEGT. This CDR3 has 14 amino acids. Written as DNA, the CDR3 is TGTGCCAGCAGGTTGACAGGTGGTTATTCACCCCTCAACTTT. This translates into CASRLTGGYSPLNF.

With respect to this clone: The junction differs from germline at one of its ends, possibly a read error. In nucleotides, the CDR3 is TGTTCGGGGGTGAGGAAAATTACAGATACGCAGTATTTT. Encoded protein: CSGVRKITDTQYF. The chain has TRBV29-1 and TRBJ2-3, with a tentative D call TRBD2 (6 bases). CDR1 is SQVTM and CDR2 is ANQGSEA in the germline V gene. This CDR3 is built from 13 residues.